Shown below are 20 T cell receptor beta chains from a single sample sequenced in a study of blood T cell repertoires in COVID-19 (dated by TCRdb to 2020 to 2021). The method behind the library was the immunoSEQ multiplex PCR assay. Drawn from immuneACCESS, this table holds only the in-frame rearrangements with V and J called that TCRdb kept. Clones are partly lost; checked studies trace under half to an unresolved V gene and leave the rest unexplained. For this sample the table gives fewer than 80,000 clones, of which roughly 80% were detected only once. The top ten clones comprise over 7.5% of the sample. Material: peripheral blood. These TCRs come from a woman older than 75 with acute or convalescent COVID-19.

The J gene is TRBJ2-5, the V gene TRBV5-1, with D tentatively TRBD1 (6 bases). Germline V gene sequence: CDR1 SGHRS, CDR2 YFSETQ. The CDR3 runs to 15 residues. Trimming took 4 bases from V and 2 from J, leaving 15 bases between them. CDR3 residues: CASSLRVRGQETQYF. CDR3 coding DNA: TGCGCCAGCAGCCTGCGGGTGAGGGGGCAAGAGACCCAGTACTTC.

The gene calls are TRBV6-1 and TRBJ2-1; D is possibly TRBD2 (6 bases). The CDR3 is 13 amino acids. The germline CDR1 and CDR2 sequences are MNHNS and SASEGT. V lost 1 base and J 9 bases, leaving 10 bases between the germline ends. The CDR3 coding sequence is TGTGCCAGCAGTGAAGGGAGGGTCAGTGAGCAGTTCTTC. Translating gives CASSEGRVSEQFF.

The gene calls are TRBV10-3 and TRBJ2-7; 15 bases match TRBD2. The V gene end was trimmed by 9 bases and the J gene end by 1 base; junction bases not matched to a gene: 10. This CDR3 has 17 residues. Germline-derived CDR1 and CDR2 are ENHRY and SYGVKD. The CDR3 DNA is TGTGCCATTCGGGGGACTAGCGGGGGGCTCGGGTCCTACGAGCAGTACTTC. This translates into CAIRGTSGGLGSYEQYF.

This clone was found a few times. The DNA of the CDR3 is TGTGCCAGCAGCCAAGACGGAGGTATCGATCAGCCCCAGCATTTT. It is translated as CASSQDGGIDQPQHF. The chain is built from TRBV4-2 and TRBJ1-5; D unresolved. Germline V gene data show CDR1 as LGHNA and CDR2 as YNFKEQ. The CDR3 runs to 15 residues. Trimming removed 0 bases from V and 5 bases from J, with 11 bases in between.

This chain connects TRBV6-5 to TRBJ1-2; D is possibly TRBD1 (5 bases). The germline CDR1 and CDR2 sequences are MNHEY and SVGAGI. V was pared by 7 bases and J by 8 bases, with 20 bases between. The CDR3 length is 14 residues. In nucleotides, the CDR3 is TGTGCCAGCACGGCATCGGGAGGGGCGAGGGGCTACACCTTC. Translation: CASTASGGARGYTF.

The chain combines TRBV5-1 with TRBJ1-1; 12 bases agree with TRBD1. After removal of 4 bases from V and 3 bases from J, the junction contained 10 bases not matched to a gene. The germline V gene encodes CDR1 SGHRS and CDR2 YFSETQ. This CDR3 contains 17 residues. The CDR3: CASSHAGTGGWDTEAFF. The CDR3 bases are TGCGCCAGCAGCCACGCCGGGACAGGGGGCTGGGACACTGAAGCTTTCTTT.

The table lists this clone with a count of one. The chain recombines TRBV3-1 (or the pseudogene TRBV3-2) with TRBJ2-3; 8 nucleotides match TRBD2. Germline V gene sequence: CDR1 LGHDT, CDR2 YNNKEL (reference sequence). Trimming removed 1 base from V and 9 bases from J; junction bases left unmatched: 12. The CDR3 extends over 16 amino acids. CDR3 residues: CASSQGTSGLLRTQYF. The CDR3 DNA is TGTGCCAGCAGCCAAGGTACTAGCGGTTTGCTTAGGACGCAGTATTTT.

This chain links TRBV9 with TRBJ2-3; TRBD1 matches at 7 bases. With 3 bases clipped from V and 1 base from J, the junction kept 5 bases outside the gene matches. From germline, CDR1 is SGDLS and CDR2 YYNGEE. The CDR3 contains 15 residues. CDR3 amino acids: CASSAEGTGTDTQYF. The DNA for the CDR3 is TGTGCCAGCAGCGCCGAAGGGACAGGCACAGATACGCAGTATTTT.

The chain links TRBV24-1 to TRBJ2-4; 9 nucleotides line up with TRBD1. The trim removed 4 bases at V and 0 bases at J, leaving 15 bases unmatched. Germline V lookup: CDR1 KGHDR, CDR2 SFDVKD. The CDR3 runs to 20 residues. The chain's CDR3 is CATSDPGQGTNLIAKNIQYF. For the CDR3, the DNA is TGTGCCACCAGTGACCCAGGACAGGGGACGAATCTAATAGCCAAAAACATTCAGTACTTC.

The chain is built from TRBV18 and TRBJ1-2; 8 bases agree with TRBD1. CDR1 KGHSH and CDR2 LQKENI come from the germline V gene. The CDR3 has 13 residues. With 5 bases clipped from V and 2 bases from J, the junction kept 1 base outside the gene matches. The CDR3 spells CASSRDRNYGYTF. For the CDR3, the DNA is TGTGCCAGCTCAAGGGACAGGAACTATGGCTACACCTTC.

The chain is built from TRBV5-8 and TRBJ2-2; the D gene is possibly TRBD1 (6 bases). Trimming removed 4 bases at V and 6 bases at J, with 13 bases between. This CDR3 is built from 14 residues. The germline V gene has CDR1 SGHTS and CDR2 YDEGEE. The DNA of the CDR3 is TGTGCCAGCAGCCGGGGTAACAGGGCCGGGGAGCTGTTTTTT. Translating it yields CASSRGNRAGELFF.

This clone was counted only a few times. This chain uses TRBV30 with TRBJ1-6; no firm D call. V was trimmed by 1 base and J by 6 bases, leaving 13 bases between them. The length of the CDR3 is 15 residues. CDR1 GTSNPN and CDR2 SVGIG come from the germline V gene (reference sequence). The CDR3 here is CAWSAGVWGNSPLHF. As DNA, the CDR3 is TGTGCCTGGAGTGCCGGGGTCTGGGGTAATTCACCCCTCCACTTT.

The J gene is TRBJ1-2, the V gene TRBV13; tentative D call: TRBD1 (6 bases). V lost 0 bases, J lost 4 bases, and 9 bases lay in between. Germline loops: CDR1 PRHDT, CDR2 FYEKMQ (reference sequence). The CDR3 is 14 amino acids. CDR3: CASSLGGDTYGYTF. Written as DNA, the CDR3 is TGTGCCAGCAGCTTAGGGGGGGACACCTATGGCTACACCTTC.

The chain couples TRBV2 to TRBJ1-4, with 8 bases identical to TRBD1. The V and J ends lost 6 bases and 10 bases, in that order; junction bases with no gene match: 10. The CDR3 extends over 14 amino acids. Looked up from germline, CDR1 is SNHLY and CDR2 is FYNNEI. In DNA, the CDR3 is TGTGCCAGCAGCTACGACAGGGGAGTGGGAAAACTGTTTTTT. It codes for CASSYDRGVGKLFF.

This clone was observed a handful of times. V gene TRBV7-6 combines with J gene TRBJ1-1, with TRBD1 matching 10 bases. Germline values: CDR1 SGHVS, CDR2 FNYEAQ. CDR3 size: 16 residues. The V segment lost 4 bases and the J segment 5 bases; nucleotides outside the gene matches: 10. The CDR3 sequence is CASSSTRGQGSTEAFF. The CDR3 DNA reads TGTGCCAGCAGCTCGACCAGGGGACAGGGGAGTACTGAAGCTTTCTTT.

As regards this clone: The same CDR3 arises from other DNA sequences in this sample as well. The chain employs TRBV25-1 and TRBJ2-3; 9 bases align to TRBD2. The CDR3 covers 16 residues. Per germline, CDR1 MGHDK and CDR2 SYGVNS. The V gene end was trimmed by 2 bases and the J gene end by 0 bases; junction bases not matched to a gene: 3. This chain's CDR3 is CASSEGLALSTDTQYF. The CDR3 coding sequence is TGTGCCAGCAGTGAAGGACTAGCGCTTAGCACAGATACGCAGTATTTT.

The chain combines TRBV25-1 with TRBJ2-1, with 11 bases lining up with TRBD2. Unmatched junction bases numbered 9, after V lost 3 bases and J lost 8 bases. Germline V lookup: CDR1 MGHDK, CDR2 SYGVNS. The CDR3 has 16 amino acids. The CDR3 spells CASSDPPSGGNYEQFF. In DNA, the CDR3 is TGTGCCAGCAGTGACCCGCCTAGCGGGGGGAATTATGAGCAGTTCTTC.

V usage is TRBV7-2 and J usage is TRBJ2-7; perhaps TRBD2 as D (6 bases). This CDR3 is 14 amino acids long. Germline lookup yields CDR1 SGHTA and CDR2 FQGNSA. V shed 5 bases and J shed 6 bases, with 17 bases lying between them. The CDR3 spells CASSRGTPGREQYF. As DNA, the CDR3 is TGTGCCAGCAGCCGCGGGACCCCGGGACGCGAGCAGTACTTC.

V gene TRBV2 combines with J gene TRBJ1-5; the match to TRBD1 covers 7 bases. This CDR3 is 14 amino acids long. Trimming cost V 4 bases and J 1 base; bases outside gene matches: 1. Germline CDR1 is SNHLY and CDR2 is FYNNEI. The CDR3, as DNA: TGTGCCAGCAGTGTGGGACAGAGCAATCAGCCCCAGCATTTT. Amino acid sequence: CASSVGQSNQPQHF.

This sequence joins TRBV2 and TRBJ2-7; D might be TRBD2 (7 bases). V was cut by 7 bases and J by 6 bases, with 16 bases left in between. Germline V gene lookup returns CDR1 SNHLY and CDR2 FYNNEI. The CDR3 length is 13 residues. CDR3 nucleotides: TGTGCCAGCACCACGGCGGGGGCCCTCGAGCAGTACTTC. Protein sequence: CASTTAGALEQYF. Variable domain in full (rest from reference TRBV2 and TRBJ2-7): EPEVTQTPSHQVTQMGQEVILRCVPISNHLYFYWYRQILGQKVEFLVSFYNNEISEKSEIFDDQFSVERPDGSNFTLKIRSTKLEDSAMYFCASTTAGALEQYFGPGTRLTVT.